This TCR beta chain was profiled in a study of OX40 agonist ivuxolimab in advanced cancers. Overall study context: Of the participants, roughly 40% had some prior anti-PD-1, anti-PD-L1 or anti-CTLA-4 therapy, which was allowed.

V gave up 0 bases and J gave up 3 bases, with 15 bases separating them. This CDR3 has 16 residues. CDR1 LNHDA and CDR2 SQIVND come from the germline V gene (reference sequence). TCRdb's copy holds only in-frame clones and misses some; the assay was immunoSEQ multiplex PCR. The sample shows 100,000 to 150,000 clones, 75% to 95% of them seen only once. The sequence derives from an adult with an advanced solid tumor such as melanoma, head and neck, liver or kidney cancer. The genes are TRBV19 and TRBJ2-7, with D perhaps being TRBD1 or TRBD2 (6 bases each). The sequencing here drew on CD4+ or CD8+ T cells sorted from blood, taken in a trial of the OX40 agonist ivuxolimab. The CDR3 DNA follows: TGTGCCAGTAGTATAGATACGGCAGGGGAGGACTACGAGCAGTACTTC. Protein: CASSIDTAGEDYEQYF.